This T cell receptor (beta chain) is drawn from a study of blood T cell repertoires in COVID-19. Study background: COVID-19 samples collected from the United States, Italy and Spain covered acute and convalescent phases. In each case, the material was cDNA or gDNA derived from T cells, B-cell-depleted T cells, or PBMCs.

Methods used by the authors: By means of reference gene primer amplification, nucleated cell counts were estimated. The data were produced by immunoSEQ multiplex PCR, yet TCRdb's version contains in-frame clones alone and is incomplete. The V and J calls and clone size are taken from that table; D and trimming were inferred from the DNA. This table holds some 150,000 clones, over 80% found once. The source is a man aged 50 to 60 who had recovered from COVID-19. The sample was peripheral blood.

The DNA for the CDR3 is TGTGCCAGCGGCGGGACTAAAGAGACCCAGTACTTC. This encodes CASGGTKETQYF. V and J are TRBV27 and TRBJ2-5; 7 bases agree with TRBD2. Germline lookup yields CDR1 MNHEY and CDR2 SMNVEV (reference sequence). CDR3 length: 12 residues. V dropped 8 bases and J dropped 3; count of bases not matched to a gene: 3.